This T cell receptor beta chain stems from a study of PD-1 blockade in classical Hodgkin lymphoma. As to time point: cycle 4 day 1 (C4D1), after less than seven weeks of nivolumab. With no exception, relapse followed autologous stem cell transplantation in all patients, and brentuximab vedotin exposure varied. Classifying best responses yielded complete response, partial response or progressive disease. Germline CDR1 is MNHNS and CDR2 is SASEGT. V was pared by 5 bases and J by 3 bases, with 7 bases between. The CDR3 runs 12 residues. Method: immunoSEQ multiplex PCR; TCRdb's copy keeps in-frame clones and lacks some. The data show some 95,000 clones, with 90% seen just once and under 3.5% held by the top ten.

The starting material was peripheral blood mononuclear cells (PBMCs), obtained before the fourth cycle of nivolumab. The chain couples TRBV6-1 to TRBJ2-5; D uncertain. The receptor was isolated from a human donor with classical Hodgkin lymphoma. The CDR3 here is CASSQSEETQYF. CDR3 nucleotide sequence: TGTGCCAGCAGTCAGTCGGAAGAGACCCAGTACTTC.